This TCR beta chain was recorded in a study of early T cells in non-severe SARS-CoV-2 infection. As for the study in general: The input, bulk RNA from unsorted whole blood, was sequenced, and chains were unpaired. Broader study findings: Missing private and CD4 specificities, VDJdb matching favored anti-spike CD8 responses.

Attached unique molecular identifiers marked individual cDNA molecules. A single record per CDR3 protein comes from TCRdb applying MiXCR to the 5' RACE reads. The sample carries tens of thousands of distinct CDR3 sequences, around 15% recorded once. In the case of this clonotype: Its matching antigen is unknown.

The material sequenced was whole blood. The sequence derives from an adult who was a healthcare worker with PCR-confirmed SARS-CoV-2 infection or an uninfected control (not recorded which).

CDR3 sequence: CSVEGVVGYTF. In DNA, the CDR3 is TGCAGCGTTGAAGGAGTGGTAGGCTACACCTTC. The V call is TRBV29-1, the J call TRBJ1-2; D remains unclear. Between the trimmed V and J ends, which lost 1 base and 8 bases, there was a span of 8 bases. The CDR3 has 11 residues. Germline V gene data show CDR1 as SQVTM and CDR2 as ANQGSEA.